These 17 T cell receptor beta chains originate from one sample sequenced in a study of memory CD4+ T cells and cytomegalovirus serostatus. The sort gate was single viable CD3+CD4+CD8-CD45RO+ cells for memory CD4+ T cells. Clones were read by immunoSEQ multiplex PCR, and TCRdb kept only the in-frame ones, dropping some. The sample includes 50,000 or so clones, around 80% of them seen just once. The sequenced sample was memory CD4+ T cells from blood. These receptors came from an adult in good health and CMV-seronegative.

The V gene is TRBV11-2, the J gene TRBJ2-7; 8 nucleotides line up with TRBD2. CDR3 length: 14 residues. Germline CDR1 is SGHAT and CDR2 is FQNNGV. J gave up 5 bases and V 7 bases, and 10 bases lay outside the gene matches. CDR3 in DNA: TGTGCCAGCACCTCCACGGGAGGGCCCCACGAGCAGTACTTC. Translation gives CASTSTGGPHEQYF.

The chain joins TRBV4-1 to TRBJ1-5, with 8 bases aligning to TRBD1. J lost 0 bases, V lost 4 bases, and 5 bases had no gene match. Per the germline V gene, CDR1 is MGHRA and CDR2 is YSYEKL. The CDR3 has 16 amino acids. The CDR3 bases are TGCGCCAGCAGCCCGGGACAGGCGTATAGCAATCAGCCCCAGCATTTT. The encoded protein is CASSPGQAYSNQPQHF.

This sequence joins TRBV15 and TRBJ2-1; D is uncertain. Germline CDR1 is LNHNV and CDR2 is YYDKDF (reference sequence). The CDR3 extends over 14 amino acids. V gave up 0 bases and J gave up 4 bases, with 7 bases separating them. CDR3 coding DNA: TGTGCCACCAGCAGAGATAAGGGTTACAATGAGCAGTTCTTC. This sequence encodes CATSRDKGYNEQFF.

V gene TRBV6-4 combines with J gene TRBJ2-2, with D perhaps TRBD1 (6 bases). The germline V and J ends were trimmed by 5 bases and 5 bases, with 15 bases remaining between them. Germline V lookup: CDR1 MRHNA, CDR2 SNTAGT. The CDR3 is 15 residues long. CDR3 region: CASSPGTPTTGELFF. The DNA for the CDR3 is TGTGCCAGCAGTCCCGGGACACCCACGACCGGGGAGCTGTTTTTT.

V usage is TRBV20-1 and J usage is TRBJ2-1; D uncertain. This CDR3 is built from 11 residues. Germline assignment: CDR1 DFQATT and CDR2 SNEGSKA (reference sequence). The ends were cut back, 5 bases at V and 7 bases at J, with 9 bases in the middle. The CDR3 reads CSALRGNEQFF. Here the CDR3 DNA reads TGCAGTGCTCTCCGTGGTAATGAGCAGTTCTTC.

The chain has TRBV15 and TRBJ1-4; TRBD1 might be the D (6 bases). V lost 1 base and J lost 7, with 13 bases in between. Germline CDR1 and CDR2: LNHNV and YYDKDF (reference sequence). This CDR3 contains 15 residues. The CDR3 spells CATSRGTGRGEKLFF. CDR3 nucleotides: TGTGCCACCAGCAGAGGAACAGGGAGGGGTGAAAAACTGTTTTTT.

This clone occurred once. V gene TRBV18 combines with J gene TRBJ2-7; D not certain. V was clipped by 6 bases and J by 0 bases, with 9 bases between them. The CDR3 has 13 amino acids. CDR1 and CDR2 from the germline V gene are KGHSH and LQKENI. CDR3 bases: TGTGCCAGCTCTGGTGGGTTCTCCTACGAGCAGTACTTC. Its translation: CASSGGFSYEQYF.

This clone is termed medium-sized. V is TRBV5-1 and J is TRBJ2-7, with 15 bases that match TRBD2. The CDR3 length is 18 residues. Losses at the gene ends were 1 base for V and 0 bases for J; bases not matched to a gene: 5. Germline V gives CDR1 SGHRS, CDR2 YFSETQ. CDR3 nucleotides: TGCGCCAGCAGCTTGTTGGGACTAGCGGGAGGCATCTCCTACGAGCAGTACTTC. Amino acids: CASSLLGLAGGISYEQYF.

As regards this clone: The junction and the germline gene differ at one end; a read error may be behind it. This same CDR3 is encoded by further DNA sequences in the sample. CDR3 loop: CASSPPVDRTLTALYEQYF. The CDR3 DNA follows: TGCGCCAGCTCACCACCGGTGGATAGGACCCTAACCGCACTCTACGAGCAGTACTTC. The chain recombines TRBV18 with TRBJ2-7; D unresolved. CDR3 length: 19 residues. Germline V lookup: CDR1 KGHSH, CDR2 LQKENI.

V usage is TRBV29-1 and J usage is TRBJ2-7; D is possibly TRBD1 (6 bases). The CDR3 runs 14 residues. The V end lost 3 bases, the J end lost 2 bases, and 14 bases lay between the germline ends. The germline gives CDR1 SQVTM, CDR2 ANQGSEA. This CDR3 is CSVDSGRGTYEQYF. CDR3 sequence (DNA): TGCAGCGTTGATAGTGGCAGGGGTACCTACGAGCAGTACTTC.

This clone was seen more than once but under ten times. This chain joins TRBV6-4 and TRBJ1-2; TRBD1 might be the D (5 bases). The germline V gene has CDR1 MRHNA and CDR2 SNTAGT. V lost 5 bases, J lost 4 bases, and 14 bases lay in between. The CDR3 totals 14 residues. The CDR3 loop reads CASSPEAGSYGYTF. CDR3 coding DNA: TGTGCCAGCAGTCCGGAGGCAGGGAGCTATGGCTACACCTTC.

This chain connects TRBV15 to TRBJ1-2; possibly TRBD1 for D (6 bases). Germline V gene lookup returns CDR1 LNHNV and CDR2 YYDKDF (reference sequence). CDR3 length: 14 amino acids. Trimming took off 1 base at V and 7 bases at J, with 13 bases between the two ends. CDR3: CATSRVRGAGGYTF. The CDR3 DNA reads TGTGCCACCAGCAGAGTAAGGGGGGCAGGTGGCTACACCTTC.

The chain links TRBV19 to TRBJ1-2; no clear D gene. Germline loops: CDR1 LNHDA, CDR2 SQIVND (reference sequence). Trimming took off 6 bases at V and 3 bases at J, with 20 bases between the two ends. CDR3 size: 16 residues. The CDR3 loop is CASRLPGARVDYGYTF. Written as DNA, the CDR3 is TGTGCCAGTAGACTGCCTGGCGCTAGGGTTGACTATGGCTACACCTTC.

The V call is TRBV20-1, the J call TRBJ2-7; D not resolved. Trimming stripped 3 bases from V and 7 bases from J, with 10 bases between. The CDR3 has 11 amino acids. Germline CDR1 reads DFQATT; CDR2 reads SNEGSKA (reference sequence). The CDR3 DNA sequence: TGCAGTGCTAGTCCTTCGGGTGAGCAGTACTTC. Amino acid sequence: CSASPSGEQYF.

The rearrangement links TRBV29-1 to TRBJ2-7; 11 nucleotides agree with TRBD2. The CDR3 is made up of 15 amino acids. From germline, CDR1 is SQVTM and CDR2 ANQGSEA. Unmatched junction bases numbered 5, after V lost 1 base and J lost 3 bases. In nucleotides, the CDR3 is TGCAGCGTTGAAGGGCTAGCGGGGGGAGTCTACGAGCAGTACTTC. This gives the protein CSVEGLAGGVYEQYF.

The rearrangement joins TRBV19 to TRBJ2-1; TRBD2 might be the D (6 bases). The CDR3 covers 15 residues. Trimming took 3 bases from V and 3 from J, leaving 12 bases between them. Germline-derived CDR1 and CDR2 are LNHDA and SQIVND (reference sequence). The CDR3 sequence is CASSMRLADYNEQFF. The CDR3 nucleotides are TGTGCCAGTAGTATGCGATTAGCGGACTACAATGAGCAGTTCTTC.

The chain employs TRBV7-9 and TRBJ2-7; 7 bases match TRBD1. The germline CDR1 and CDR2 sequences are SEHNR and FQNEAQ (reference sequence). V trimming: 3 bases; J trimming: 6 bases; junction bases outside the gene matches: 5. The CDR3 has 13 residues. CDR3 DNA: TGTGCCAGCAGCTTTAGACAGGGCAGCGAGCAGTACTTC. This encodes CASSFRQGSEQYF.